One and the same sample provided the 7 T cell receptor beta chains below, sequenced in a study of CD8 T cells in ankylosing spondylitis. TCRdb processed the 5' RACE reads anew with MiXCR; each CDR3 protein has one entry. Counted here are about 250,000 distinct CDR3 sequences, under 8.5% occurring once; the ten biggest clones make up 4.8%. What was sequenced was blood, either unsorted or a sorted T cell fraction (not recorded which). These receptors were taken from a female donor with ankylosing spondylitis or in good health (not recorded which).

This clonotype was counted ten times or more. The chain employs TRBV11-2 and TRBJ2-1, with D perhaps TRBD2 (6 bases). Germline lookup yields CDR1 SGHAT and CDR2 FQNNGV. V was shortened by 2 bases and J by 7 bases, with 15 bases between the two germline ends. The CDR3 has 15 residues. This chain's CDR3 is CASSLSGRGLNEQFF. The DNA of the CDR3 is TGTGCCAGCAGCTTATCCGGGAGAGGATTAAATGAGCAGTTCTTC.

In its sample, this clonotype was seen a few times. A clone one base away is much larger, so this may be a read error. V gene TRBV3-1 combines with J gene TRBJ2-5; a possible D gene is TRBD2 (5 bases). The CDR3 is 12 amino acids. CDR1 is LGHDT and CDR2 is YNNKEL in the germline V gene (reference sequence). Trimming pared 1 base from V and 9 bases from J, leaving 9 bases between. CDR3 region: CASSQVQEAQYF. CDR3 nucleotides: TGTGCCAGCAGCCAAGTGCAGGAGGCCCAGTACTTC.

This clonotype has at least ten counts. This chain joins TRBV5-1 and TRBJ2-7; D is unresolved. From germline, CDR1 is SGHRS and CDR2 YFSETQ. The CDR3 length is 15 residues. Trimming left V 0 bases short and J 5 bases short, with 15 bases between. For the CDR3, the DNA is TGCGCCAGCAGCTTGGAAGGTGGGTCTCCCGACGAGCAGTACTTC. Protein product: CASSLEGGSPDEQYF. The full variable domain, its missing parts supplied by reference TRBV5-1 and TRBJ2-7, is KAGVTQTPRYLIKTRGQQVTLSCSPISGHRSVSWYQQTPGQGLQFLFEYFSETQRNKGNFPGRFSGRQFSNSRSEMNVSTLELGDSALYLCASSLEGGSPDEQYFGPGTRLTVT.

This clonotype occurred many times. The rearrangement uses TRBV20-1 and TRBJ2-7, with D maybe TRBD1 (6 bases). V lost 5 bases, J lost 6 bases, and 11 bases lay in between. Germline V lookup: CDR1 DFQATT, CDR2 SNEGSKA (reference sequence). This CDR3 comprises 11 residues. Here the CDR3 DNA reads TGCAGTGCTCCTGGACAGTTCGAGCAGTACTTC. Its translation is CSAPGQFEQYF.

This clonotype was detected a few times. The V and J genes are TRBV7-2 and TRBJ1-5, with TRBD1 as a possible D gene (5 bases). CDR1 and CDR2 (germline): SGHTA, FQGNSA. Trimming shortened V by 5 bases and J by 6 bases, and 14 bases separated the two germline ends. The length of the CDR3 is 14 residues. The CDR3, as DNA: TGTGCCAGCAGCCTGGGGGGGGGACGTCAGCCCCAGCATTTT. Protein product: CASSLGGGRQPQHF.

On this clonotype itself: The junction and the germline gene differ at one end; a read error may be behind it. V is TRBV14 and J is TRBJ2-1, with D possibly matching TRBD2 (6 bases). The CDR3 extends over 14 amino acids. CDR1 and CDR2 from the germline V gene are SGHDN and FVKESK. CDR3 in DNA: TGTGTCAGCAGCCAAGTCCGGGGGTTGGGGGAGCAGTTCTTC. Amino acids: CVSSQVRGLGEQFF.

This clonotype was detected ten times or more. The chain employs TRBV5-1 and TRBJ2-1; maybe TRBD1 (7 bases). The CDR3 covers 18 residues. Germline CDR1 reads SGHRS; CDR2 reads YFSETQ. V dropped 2 bases and J dropped 7 bases, with 25 bases sitting between them. The CDR3 here is CASSFGGNRGKYKNEQFF. The DNA of the CDR3 is TGCGCCAGCAGCTTTGGGGGGAACAGGGGTAAATACAAGAATGAGCAGTTCTTC.